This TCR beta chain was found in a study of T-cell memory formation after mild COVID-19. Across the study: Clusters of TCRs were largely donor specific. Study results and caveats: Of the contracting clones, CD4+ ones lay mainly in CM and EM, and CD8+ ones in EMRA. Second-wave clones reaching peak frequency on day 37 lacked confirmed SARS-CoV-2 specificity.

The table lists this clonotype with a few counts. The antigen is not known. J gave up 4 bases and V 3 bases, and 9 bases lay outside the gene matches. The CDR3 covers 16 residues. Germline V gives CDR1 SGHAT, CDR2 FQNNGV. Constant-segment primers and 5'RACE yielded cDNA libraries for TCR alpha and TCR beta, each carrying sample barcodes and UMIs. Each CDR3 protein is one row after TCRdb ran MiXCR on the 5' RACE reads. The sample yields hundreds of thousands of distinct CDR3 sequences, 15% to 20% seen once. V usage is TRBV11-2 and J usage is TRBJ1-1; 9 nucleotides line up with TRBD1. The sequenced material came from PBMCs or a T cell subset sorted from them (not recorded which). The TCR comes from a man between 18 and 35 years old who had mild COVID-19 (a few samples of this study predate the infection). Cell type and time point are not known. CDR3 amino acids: CASSFTGGLGGTEAFF. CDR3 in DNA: TGTGCCAGCAGCTTCACAGGGGGCTTAGGCGGCACTGAAGCTTTCTTT.